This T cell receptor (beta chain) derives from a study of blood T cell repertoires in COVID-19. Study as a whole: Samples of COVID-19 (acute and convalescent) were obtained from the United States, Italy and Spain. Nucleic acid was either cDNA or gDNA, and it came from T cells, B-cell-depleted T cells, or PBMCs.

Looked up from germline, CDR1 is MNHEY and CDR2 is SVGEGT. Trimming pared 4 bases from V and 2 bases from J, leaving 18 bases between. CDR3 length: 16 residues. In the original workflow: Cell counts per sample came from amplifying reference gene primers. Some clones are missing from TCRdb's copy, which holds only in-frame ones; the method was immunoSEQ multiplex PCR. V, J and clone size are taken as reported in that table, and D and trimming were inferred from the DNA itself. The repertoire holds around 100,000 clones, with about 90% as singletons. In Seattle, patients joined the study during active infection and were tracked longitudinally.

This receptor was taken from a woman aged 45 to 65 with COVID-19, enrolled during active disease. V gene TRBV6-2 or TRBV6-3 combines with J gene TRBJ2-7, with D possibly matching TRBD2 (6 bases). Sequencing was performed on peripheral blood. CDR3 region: CASSSRLAGKTYEQYF. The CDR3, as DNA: TGTGCCAGCAGTTCCCGTCTTGCGGGGAAGACCTACGAGCAGTACTTC.